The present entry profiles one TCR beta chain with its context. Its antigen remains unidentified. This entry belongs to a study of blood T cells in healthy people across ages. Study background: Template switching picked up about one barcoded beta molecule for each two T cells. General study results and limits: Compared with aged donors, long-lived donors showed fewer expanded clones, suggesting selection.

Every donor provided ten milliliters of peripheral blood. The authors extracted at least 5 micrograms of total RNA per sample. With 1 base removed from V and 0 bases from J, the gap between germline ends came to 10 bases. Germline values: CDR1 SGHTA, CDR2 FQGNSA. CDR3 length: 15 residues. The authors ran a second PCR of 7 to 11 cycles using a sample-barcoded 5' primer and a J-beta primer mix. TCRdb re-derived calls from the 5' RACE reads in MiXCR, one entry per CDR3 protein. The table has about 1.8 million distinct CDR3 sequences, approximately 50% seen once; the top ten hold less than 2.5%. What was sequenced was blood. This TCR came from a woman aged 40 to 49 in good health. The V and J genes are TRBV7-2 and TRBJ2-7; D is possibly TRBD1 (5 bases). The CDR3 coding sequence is TGTGCCAGCAGCTTAGTCTCGACAGCCTCCTACGAGCAGTACTTC. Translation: CASSLVSTASYEQYF.